The source of this TCR beta chain is a study of beta chain features in type 1 diabetes. The investigators reverse transcribed all of the isolated RNA, so they sequenced expressed TCRB transcripts. Some clones are missing from TCRdb's copy, which holds only in-frame ones; the method was immunoSEQ multiplex PCR. Counted here are about 240,000 clones, around a quarter occurring once; the ten biggest clones make up roughly 4%. By way of CD45RO/CCR7/CD25/CD127/CD95/CD27, the CD4+ regulatory, stem cell-like memory, central memory and naive cells were sorted. Whole-study results and caveats: There were fewer insertions and more deletions at the VDJ junctions of type 1 diabetes patients. Shorter TCRB CDR3s, moderately but significantly so, marked every one of the four CD4+ subsets in Type 1 diabetes patients.

This clone was counted a few times. Its antigen is currently unknown. Source material: central memory CD4+ T cells from blood. The clonotype comes from a man under 40 in good health.

CDR3 sequence: CAGDGETQYF. CDR3 nucleotide sequence: TGTGCTGGAGACGGCGAGACCCAGTACTTC. The chain carries TRBV30 and TRBJ2-5; D gene uncertain. The length of the CDR3 is 10 residues. Per the germline V gene, CDR1 is GTSNPN and CDR2 is SVGIG (reference sequence).